Each of the 26 T cell receptor beta chains below was sequenced from the same sample in a study of PD-1 blockade in mismatch repair-deficient tumors. Measured with immunoSEQ multiplex PCR; TCRdb has only the in-frame clones, and not every one. The table lists roughly 79,000 clones, 80% to 90% of them singletons. Material: peripheral blood, obtained 44 weeks after starting pembrolizumab. The receptors originated from an adult with mismatch repair-deficient cancer.

V gene TRBV4-1 combines with J gene TRBJ1-3; D is ambiguous. This CDR3 contains 14 residues. CDR1 and CDR2 (germline): MGHRA, YSYEKL. Trimming removed 0 bases at V and 4 bases at J, with 7 bases between. The CDR3 region is CASSQDRRGNTIYF. In DNA form, the CDR3 reads TGCGCCAGCAGCCAAGATCGCCGAGGAAACACCATATATTTT.

CDR3 loop: CASSPLRADSNYGYTF. The CDR3 DNA sequence: TGTGCCAGCTCACCACTCCGCGCTGACAGTAACTATGGCTACACCTTC. V and J are TRBV18 and TRBJ1-2; the D gene is possibly TRBD1 (5 bases). V lost 1 base to trimming and J lost 1 base, with 13 bases between them. The CDR3 is 16 amino acids. CDR1 is KGHSH, CDR2 LQKENI, per germline.

This clone was counted between two and nine times. The chain is built from TRBV5-4 and TRBJ2-7; D call uncertain. CDR1 and CDR2 (germline): SGHNT, YYREEE (reference sequence). This CDR3 spans 13 amino acids. V was trimmed by 0 bases and J by 2 bases, leaving 6 bases between them. Here the CDR3 reads CASSLAVTYEQYF. In nucleotides, the CDR3 is TGTGCCAGCAGCTTGGCCGTAACCTACGAGCAGTACTTC.

The gene calls are TRBV11-3 and TRBJ1-5, with TRBD1 as a possible D gene (5 bases). The V end lost 0 bases, the J end lost 7 bases, and 10 bases lay between the germline ends. The CDR3 consists of 14 residues. The germline CDR1 and CDR2 sequences are SGHNT and YENEEA. Written as DNA, the CDR3 is TGTGCCAGCAGCTTAGACAGGGCGGACCAGCCCCAGCATTTT. Its protein is CASSLDRADQPQHF.

The chain is built from TRBV5-4 and TRBJ1-2, with D hard to call. V was clipped by 4 bases and J by 4 bases, with 11 bases between them. This CDR3 has 13 amino acids. The V gene's germline CDR1 is SGHNT and CDR2 YYREEE (reference sequence). The CDR3: CASSPDGSYGYTF. In nucleotides, the CDR3 is TGTGCCAGCAGCCCCGACGGATCCTATGGCTACACCTTC.

The V and J genes are TRBV29-1 and TRBJ1-1; weak D call: TRBD1 (6 bases). V was shortened by 1 base and J by 1 base, with 13 bases between the two germline ends. This CDR3 is built from 15 residues. Per germline, CDR1 SQVTM and CDR2 ANQGSEA. CDR3 in amino acids: CSVEGRGGKNTEAFF. CDR3 DNA sequence: TGCAGCGTTGAAGGCAGGGGAGGCAAGAACACTGAAGCTTTCTTT.

The rearrangement links TRBV4-3 to TRBJ1-5; 8 nucleotides line up with TRBD1. The length of the CDR3 is 15 residues. J gave up 5 bases and V 2 bases, and 5 bases lay outside the gene matches. Germline V gene data show CDR1 as LGHNA and CDR2 as YSLEER. The CDR3 DNA follows: TGCGCCAGCAGCCAAAACGGACAGGGCTATCAGCCCCAGCATTTT. Its protein is CASSQNGQGYQPQHF.

The chain joins TRBV6-6 to TRBJ1-4; tentatively, D is TRBD1 (6 bases). This CDR3 comprises 14 residues. Germline V gene lookup returns CDR1 MNHNY and CDR2 SVGAGI (reference sequence). V gave up 5 bases and J gave up 8 bases, with 15 bases separating them. The CDR3 region is CASSPVAGGEKLFF. The CDR3 DNA is TGTGCCAGCAGTCCCGTCGCGGGGGGCGAAAAACTGTTTTTT.

The V and J genes are TRBV14 and TRBJ2-1, with 9 bases that match TRBD2. The CDR3 runs 15 residues. With V trimmed by 0 bases and J by 14 bases, 11 bases remained unmatched. The germline V gene encodes CDR1 SGHDN and CDR2 FVKESK. The CDR3 nucleotides are TGTGCCAGCAGCCAAGAACTAGCGGGTATTAGTTATGAGTTCTTC. This gives the protein CASSQELAGISYEFF.

The chain is built from TRBV7-6 and TRBJ2-5; tentatively, D is TRBD1 (7 bases). From germline, CDR1 is SGHVS and CDR2 FNYEAQ. The CDR3 is 16 amino acids. V gave up 4 bases and J gave up 5 bases, with 20 bases separating them. For the CDR3, the DNA is TGTGCCAGCAGCTCCCAGGGGGGACAAGGGATCGAGACCCAGTACTTC. Translation: CASSSQGGQGIETQYF.

The J gene is TRBJ1-2, the V gene TRBV4-2; 7 bases fit TRBD1. With V trimmed by 5 bases and J by 4 bases, 7 bases remained unmatched. Germline V CDR1 and CDR2: LGHNA, YNFKEQ. This CDR3 spans 14 amino acids. The CDR3 sequence is CASSRLDRFYGYTF. DNA for the CDR3: TGTGCCAGCAGCAGACTGGACAGGTTCTATGGCTACACCTTC.

V usage is TRBV2 and J usage is TRBJ2-7, with 8 positions matching TRBD2. In germline, CDR1 is SNHLY, CDR2 FYNNEI. The length of the CDR3 is 13 residues. V was clipped by 8 bases and J by 6 bases; unmatched bases: 9. The CDR3 bases are TGTGCCAGCTTCGCGGGAGCGGGAGTCGAGCAGTACTTC. Encoded protein: CASFAGAGVEQYF.

The chain combines TRBV28 with TRBJ2-1; 8 bases fit TRBD2. Per germline, CDR1 MDHEN and CDR2 SYDVKM. The V segment lost 5 bases and the J segment 4 bases; nucleotides outside the gene matches: 10. This CDR3 is built from 16 residues. In DNA form, the CDR3 reads TGTGCCAGCAGTCCTTCTAGCGGGTCCCGATACAATGAGCAGTTCTTC. Residues: CASSPSSGSRYNEQFF.

The V and J genes are TRBV12-5 and TRBJ2-7; 12 nucleotides agree with TRBD2. The CDR3 has 20 residues. In germline, CDR1 is LGHNT, CDR2 FRNRAP. Trimming at V came to 0 bases and at J to 1 base, leaving 13 bases not matched to a gene. DNA for the CDR3: TGTGCTAGTGGTTTGGTAAGTATGGAGACTAGCGGGGGAAGATCCTACGAGCAGTACTTC. This translates into CASGLVSMETSGGRSYEQYF.

This rearrangement joins TRBV10-3 to TRBJ1-1, with 8 bases identical to TRBD1. Per germline, CDR1 ENHRY and CDR2 SYGVKD. V lost 5 bases, J lost 1 base, and 6 bases stayed unmatched. The CDR3 is made up of 15 amino acids. CDR3 nucleotide sequence: TGTGCCATCAGTCCCCCGGACAGGGCGAACACTGAAGCTTTCTTT. This codes for CAISPPDRANTEAFF.

The gene calls are TRBV27 and TRBJ2-1; D may correspond to TRBD1 or TRBD2 (5 bases each). This CDR3 has 12 residues. V shed 5 bases and J shed 11 bases, with 13 bases lying between them. The germline gives CDR1 MNHEY, CDR2 SMNVEV (reference sequence). The CDR3 loop reads CASSEYGTKQFF. As DNA, the CDR3 is TGTGCCAGCAGTGAATACGGGACGAAGCAGTTCTTC.

The CDR3 here is CASSAGTLYNEQFF. DNA of the CDR3: TGTGCCAGCAGCGCCGGGACACTGTACAATGAGCAGTTCTTC. V is TRBV6-1 and J is TRBJ2-1; D may be TRBD1 (6 bases). The V end lost 6 bases, the J end lost 4 bases, and 13 bases lay between the germline ends. CDR1 is MNHNS and CDR2 is SASEGT in the germline V gene. The CDR3 is made up of 14 amino acids.

The chain is built from TRBV5-4 and TRBJ1-1; unclear D gene. Looked up from germline, CDR1 is SGHNT and CDR2 is YYREEE (reference sequence). This CDR3 has 12 amino acids. Trimming shortened V by 3 bases and J by 7 bases, and 10 bases separated the two germline ends. The CDR3 protein is CASSWEVGEAFF. CDR3 nucleotides: TGTGCCAGCAGCTGGGAGGTCGGTGAAGCTTTCTTT.

The chain combines TRBV25-1 with TRBJ2-7, with 9 bases lining up with TRBD1. This CDR3 has 13 amino acids. Germline CDR1 reads MGHDK; CDR2 reads SYGVNS. Trimming took 6 bases from V and 3 from J; bases not matched to a gene: 3. CDR3 loop: CASRGQGHYEQYF. The CDR3 DNA follows: TGTGCCAGCAGGGGACAGGGTCACTACGAGCAGTACTTC.

This CDR3 is CASSRQVQASNEQFF. CDR3 coding DNA: TGTGCCAGCTCCCGACAGGTCCAGGCAAGCAATGAGCAGTTCTTC. V gene TRBV18 combines with J gene TRBJ2-1; tentative D call: TRBD1 (6 bases). V was cut by 6 bases and J by 6 bases, with 18 bases left in between. The CDR3 is 15 residues long. CDR1 KGHSH and CDR2 LQKENI come from the germline V gene.

There are a few counts of this clone. The chain is built from TRBV30 and TRBJ2-7; the D gene is possibly TRBD1 (5 bases). V was shortened by 1 base and J by 0 bases, with 22 bases between the two germline ends. This CDR3 region has 18 residues. The germline CDR1 and CDR2 sequences are GTSNPN and SVGIG (reference sequence). For the CDR3, the DNA is TGTGCCTGGAGTGCGAAAGGACACTCTAGAACAAGCTCCTACGAGCAGTACTTC. As protein: CAWSAKGHSRTSSYEQYF.

This clone has more than one count but fewer than ten. The J gene is TRBJ2-2, the V gene TRBV4-3; D might be TRBD1 (6 bases). V was clipped by 1 base and J by 1 base, with 7 bases between them. The CDR3 is made up of 15 amino acids. CDR1 LGHNA and CDR2 YSLEER come from the germline V gene. The CDR3 nucleotides are TGCGCCAGCAGCCAAGTGGGACAGAACACCGGGGAGCTGTTTTTT. Protein sequence: CASSQVGQNTGELFF.

This chain uses TRBV7-3 with TRBJ2-3, with TRBD1 matching 10 bases. This CDR3 contains 16 residues. Germline lookup yields CDR1 SGHTA and CDR2 FQGTGA. Trimming took 3 bases from V and 2 from J; bases not matched to a gene: 5. The CDR3 region has the DNA TGTGCCAGCAGCTTGACGGGACAGGGGATCACAGATACGCAGTATTTT. This gives the protein CASSLTGQGITDTQYF.

On this clone itself: Other DNA sequences from this sample encode an identical CDR3 as well. This chain uses TRBV19 with TRBJ2-3; no clear D. From germline, CDR1 is LNHDA and CDR2 SQIVND (reference sequence). The CDR3 has 13 residues. V gave up 2 bases and J gave up 1 base, with 4 bases separating them. Here the CDR3 DNA reads TGTGCCAGTAGTATAACAGGCACAGATACGCAGTATTTT. Translated: CASSITGTDTQYF.

The chain carries TRBV7-9 and TRBJ2-1, with no clear D. CDR1 is SEHNR and CDR2 is FQNEAQ in the germline V gene (reference sequence). The CDR3 contains 12 residues. The germline V and J ends were trimmed by 4 bases and 7 bases, with 8 bases remaining between them. The CDR3 sequence: CASSSDGNEQFF. The CDR3 DNA sequence: TGTGCCAGCAGCTCAGACGGAAATGAGCAGTTCTTC.

This clone was recorded a few times. The V and J genes are TRBV6-5 and TRBJ1-1; no definite D call. The CDR3 extends over 14 amino acids. CDR1 and CDR2 (germline): MNHEY, SVGAGI. V lost 2 bases and J lost 0, with 7 bases in between. The CDR3 coding sequence is TGTGCCAGCAGTTACGAGCAGCTGAACACTGAAGCTTTCTTT. Residues: CASSYEQLNTEAFF.